This T cell receptor (beta chain) stems from a study of persistence of HIV-infected CD4 T cells. Study findings and constraints: Proviral oligoclonality tracked with TCR oligoclonality within the same sorted cells. Bulk TCR data could not be restricted to HIV-1-infected CMV-responding cells. Degenerate expanded CDR3beta sequences were enriched among CMV- and Gag-responding cells.

The CDR3 totals 15 residues. In germline, CDR1 is LNHDA, CDR2 SQIVND (reference sequence). Trimming pared 1 base from V and 0 bases from J, leaving 7 bases between. Anti-CD3/anti-CD28 beads served as a nonspecific positive control stimulus. CD4+ T cells upregulating both CD40 ligand and CD69 were sorted as responding cells. Donors were HIV-1-infected adults who began suppressive ART during chronic infection. Remarks on this clone: Its antigen remains unknown. Other nucleotide sequences from this sample produce the same CDR3.

Sequencing used immunoSEQ version 4 in survey mode. The method was immunoSEQ multiplex PCR; TCRdb's version includes in-frame clones alone and lacks a portion of them. Among roughly 43,000 clones listed, roughly 90% were seen once. This sequence joins TRBV19 and TRBJ2-1; no clear D. This sequence originates from an adult man with HIV who was CMV-seropositive. Sequencing used CD4+ T cells sorted from PBMCs after approximately 18-hour stimulation, obtained from a patient who received antiretroviral therapy. CDR3 bases: TGTGCCAGTAGTATAGGGGCTAGCTCCTACAATGAGCAGTTCTTC. Translation gives CASSIGASSYNEQFF.